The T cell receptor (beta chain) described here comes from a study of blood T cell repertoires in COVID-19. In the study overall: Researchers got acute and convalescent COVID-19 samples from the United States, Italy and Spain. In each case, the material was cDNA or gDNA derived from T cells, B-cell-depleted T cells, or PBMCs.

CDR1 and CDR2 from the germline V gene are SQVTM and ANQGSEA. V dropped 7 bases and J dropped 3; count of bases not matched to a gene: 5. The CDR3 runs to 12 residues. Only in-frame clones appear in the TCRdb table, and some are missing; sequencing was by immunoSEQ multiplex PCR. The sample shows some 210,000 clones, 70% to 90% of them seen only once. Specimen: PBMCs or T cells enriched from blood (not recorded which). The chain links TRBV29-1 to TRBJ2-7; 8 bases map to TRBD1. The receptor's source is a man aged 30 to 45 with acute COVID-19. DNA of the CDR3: TGCAGCGCATTAGGACAGGGCTACGAGCAGTACTTC. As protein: CSALGQGYEQYF.